The 3 T cell receptor beta chains given below trace back to one sample, sequenced in a study of T cell changes during pregnancy in multiple sclerosis. Clones were sequenced by immunoSEQ multiplex PCR, and TCRdb holds only the in-frame ones, with some missing. The table lists approximately 44,000 clones, about nine tenths of them singletons, with about 0.65% in the top ten. The source was CD4+ T cells from peripheral blood mononuclear cells, collected before pregnancy. These receptor sequences come from a female donor with multiple sclerosis, enrolled in a pregnancy study.

The chain combines TRBV2 with TRBJ1-2; D is ambiguous. Germline V gene lookup returns CDR1 SNHLY and CDR2 FYNNEI. The CDR3 spans 11 residues. The ends were cut back, 6 bases at V and 4 bases at J, with 6 bases in the middle. The chain's CDR3 is CASSGIYGYTF. The DNA of the CDR3 is TGTGCCAGCAGCGGGATCTATGGCTACACCTTC.

V is TRBV30 and J is TRBJ1-1; possibly TRBD1 for D (6 bases). Germline values: CDR1 GTSNPN, CDR2 SVGIG (reference sequence). This CDR3 is built from 14 residues. Trimming took 1 base from V and 1 from J, leaving 10 bases between them. Here the CDR3 DNA reads TGTGCCTGGAGTGCAGGGGACAAGAACACTGAAGCTTTCTTT. Translation gives CAWSAGDKNTEAFF.

V usage is TRBV9 and J usage is TRBJ1-3; D is perhaps TRBD1 (6 bases). The CDR3 sequence is 12 residues long. Germline CDR1 is SGDLS and CDR2 is YYNGEE. V lost 3 bases to trimming and J lost 7 bases, with 8 bases between them. CDR3 in DNA: TGTGCCAGCAGCGCTCAGGGGAACACCATATATTTT. This gives the protein CASSAQGNTIYF. The full variable domain, rest sourced from reference TRBV9 and TRBJ1-3, is DSGVTQTPKHLITATGQRVTLRCSPRSGDLSVYWYQQSLDQGLQFLIQYYNGEERAKGNILERFSAQQFPDLHSELNLSSLELGDSALYFCASSAQGNTIYFGEGSWLTVV.